The clone carrying this T cell receptor (beta chain) was recorded once. J gave up 5 bases and V 8 bases, and 6 bases lay outside the gene matches. The CDR3 contains 14 residues. Germline lookup yields CDR1 SNHLY and CDR2 FYNNEI. This sample was taken from a study of blood T cell repertoires in COVID-19. The protocol was immunoSEQ multiplex PCR, while the TCRdb copy is restricted to in-frame clones and leaves out a portion. Seen here are fewer than 300,000 clones, about 88% observed once, and the top ten hold under 4.5%. The source material was peripheral blood. The chain couples TRBV2 to TRBJ1-4, with 9 positions matching TRBD1. The source of this sequence is a man aged 55 to 70 who had recovered from COVID-19. This CDR3 reads CASRTGTGNEKLFF. Here the CDR3 DNA reads TGTGCCAGCCGCACCGGGACAGGGAATGAAAAACTGTTTTTT.